This TCR beta chain was recovered during a study of OX40 agonist ivuxolimab in advanced cancers. The study in broad terms: Ivuxolimab was a fully human IgG2 agonistic monoclonal antibody targeting the costimulatory receptor OX40 (CD134). Intravenous ivuxolimab was administered to patients every 2 weeks at six dose levels: 0.01, 0.1, 0.3, 1.5, 3 and 10 mg/kg. Of the roughly 52 dose-escalation patients, hepatocellular carcinoma was present in around 20, melanoma in roughly 15, renal cell carcinoma in 9 and head and neck cancer in 9. In the dose-escalation cohort, 82.7% of patients were male, and the mean age was approximately 60 years, with a range of roughly 20 to 80. Prior anti-PD-1, anti-PD-L1 or anti-CTLA-4 therapy was permitted, and checkpoint inhibitors had been received by roughly two fifths of dose-escalation patients. Three dose-escalation patients achieved partial responses, one with hepatocellular carcinoma and two with cutaneous melanoma. Peripheral TCRbeta sequencing was intended to test whether TCR sequence diversity was altered and clonal T-cell expansion was caused by ivuxolimab. The paper covers the monotherapy dose-escalation part of the phase I ivuxolimab trial, which included N of about 56 patients. General conclusions and limits of the study: After ivuxolimab, CD8+ T cells had more expanded clones than CD4+ T cells on average. Clonal expansion of both CD4+ and CD8+ blood T cells was observed from baseline to week 6 at doses 0.1 to 3.0 mg/kg. Low levels of normalized T-cell clonal expansion were also seen in some patients who did not respond. The antigen specificity of the clonally expanded peripheral T cells was not determined. In the 0.1-3.0 mg/kg groups, partial responders had among the lowest normalized peripheral clonal expansion, particularly in CD8+ T cells.

Reading the germline V gene (reference sequence) gives CDR1 SGHAT and CDR2 FQDESV. From its cysteine to its phenylalanine, the CDR3 spans 16 amino acids. Here the CDR3 DNA is all that survives: 48 bases in frame from base 1. Trimming costs V 2 bases and J 5 bases, and their ends lie 18 bases apart. Genomic DNA was extracted from sorted cells for sequencing of the TCRbeta CDR3 region. The immunoSEQ Assay was used to sequence the TCRbeta CDR3 regions. Here the immuneACCESS table is served through TCRdb, limited to in-frame sequences with V and J called. Missing clones are a known gap in these copies; in checked studies unresolved V genes cover under half, and the rest lacks a known reason. This sample is represented by about 73,000 clones; just over 85% of them were singletons. The top ten clonotypes cover around 2.6% of the sample. The trial excluded patients who had a history of autoimmune disease or who were on systemic immunosuppression. Peripheral blood for TCR sequencing was drawn from every dose cohort at baseline, at cycle 4 day 1 and at cycle 7 day 1. Samples were obtained from an open-label, multicenter, first-in-human phase I dose-escalation trial of ivuxolimab. Adults with locally advanced or metastatic melanoma, renal cell, hepatocellular, or head and neck squamous cell carcinoma were enrolled in the trial. Before TCR sequencing, CD4+ and CD8+ T cells were separately sorted from peripheral blood.

About this clone itself: Its target antigen remains unknown. Within one base of it there is no much larger clone, and no base qualities were kept.

Sequenced here: CD4+ or CD8+ T cells sorted from blood, sampled in a trial of the OX40 agonist ivuxolimab. The chain links TRBV11-1 with TRBJ1-2, with no D gene named confidently. This receptor was identified in an adult with an advanced solid tumor such as melanoma, head and neck, liver or kidney cancer. The CDR3 here reads CASSLKATGGAYGYTF. The nucleotide sequence reads as follows: TGTGCCAGCAGCTTAAAAGCGACGGGCGGAGCTTATGGCTACACCTTC. Full variable domain (CDR3 extended with the reference TRBV11-1 and TRBJ1-2 proteins): EAEVAQSPRYKITEKSQAVAFWCDPISGHATLYWYRQILGQGPELLVQFQDESVVDDSQLPKDRFSAERLKGVDSTLKIQPAELGDSAMYLCASSLKATGGAYGYTFGSGTRLTVV.